The 18 T cell receptor delta chains below come from one sample, sequenced in a study of Vδ1+ human thymocytes. Overall study findings and caveats: In the thymus, TRG and TRD repertoires looked highly polyclonal with Gaussian CDR3 lengths.

No antigens are known for them. RNA was extracted from the cells and then reverse transcribed. Multiplex PCR used pooled V-gene forward primers and a constant-region reverse primer to amplify CDR3s. TCRdb redid the clone calls on the multiplex PCR reads with CATT. The table has over 65,000 delta-chain clones, approximately 30% seen once. Specimen: Vdelta1+ gamma-delta thymocytes from the thymus. Subset of the sample: FACS-sorted CD3+ TCRalphabeta- TCRVdelta1+ TCRVdelta2- thymocytes. The origin of the receptors is a boy in the first two years of life who had congenital heart surgery.

The chain has TRDV1 and TRDJ1, with 9 bases aligning to TRDD3. Trimming removed 4 bases from V and 4 bases from J; junction bases left unmatched: 13. The CDR3 is 17 amino acids. CDR1 is TSWWSYY and CDR2 is QGS in the germline V gene. CDR3 nucleotides: TGTGCTCTTGGGGCTTACACCTGGGGGATGGCGGGCGATAAACTCATCTTT. This codes for CALGAYTWGMAGDKLIF.

This clone came up a few times. The rearrangement uses TRDV1 and TRDJ1; TRDD3 matches 13 bases. Germline CDR1 is TSWWSYY and CDR2 is QGS. This CDR3 spans 24 amino acids. The ends lost 8 bases at V and 4 bases at J; junction bases unmatched: 34. The CDR3 loop reads CALHGFSRPILGDTPPIGDDKLIF. Here the CDR3 DNA reads TGTGCTCTTCACGGCTTCTCCCGCCCCATACTGGGGGATACGCCGCCTATAGGGGACGATAAACTCATCTTT.

The chain carries TRDV1 and TRDJ1, with 9 bases fitting TRDD3. Germline loops: CDR1 TSWWSYY, CDR2 QGS. The CDR3 extends over 22 amino acids. The V and J ends lost 7 bases and 0 bases, in that order; junction bases with no gene match: 27. The CDR3 bases are TGTGCTCTTGCCTCCCCCCCCCTGCAGGGGGATACTCGCCCCCTGTACACCGATAAACTCATCTTT. Its protein product is CALASPPLQGDTRPLYTDKLIF.

For this clone: Other DNA sequences of this sample code for an identical CDR3. The J gene is TRDJ1, the V gene TRDV1, with TRDD3 identical over 11 bases. Germline trimming cut 4 bases from V and 0 bases from J; bases unmatched to any gene: 25. The CDR3 covers 23 residues. The V gene's germline CDR1 is TSWWSYY and CDR2 QGS. The CDR3 sequence: CALGGSNMGDTPVPSAYTDKLIF. The DNA for the CDR3 is TGTGCTCTTGGGGGGTCAAACATGGGGGATACGCCGGTTCCGTCTGCGTACACCGATAAACTCATCTTT.

This clone was detected only a few times. The chain recombines TRDV1 with TRDJ1; no clear D. The germline V gene has CDR1 TSWWSYY and CDR2 QGS. The CDR3 totals 14 residues. Deletions cut 9 bases from V and 5 bases from J, with 19 bases between. CDR3 in amino acids: CALTTGPAGDKLIF. The CDR3 bases are TGTGCTCTCACCACCGGCCCGGCAGGAGATAAACTCATCTTT.

The genes are TRDV1 and TRDJ1; the D is unclear. CDR3 size: 14 residues. The germline V and J ends were trimmed by 5 bases and 0 bases, with 10 bases remaining between them. Germline assignment: CDR1 TSWWSYY and CDR2 QGS. In nucleotides, the CDR3 is TGTGCTCTTGGGATTTTCCGTTACACCGATAAACTCATCTTT. It is translated as CALGIFRYTDKLIF.

V usage is TRDV1 and J usage is TRDJ1; D tentatively fits TRDD2 or TRDD3 (5 bases each). The germline V and J ends were trimmed by 0 bases and 0 bases, with 17 bases remaining between them. CDR3 size: 18 residues. CDR1 and CDR2 from the germline V gene are TSWWSYY and QGS. The CDR3 loop reads CALGELPLPYWYTDKLIF. The DNA of the CDR3 is TGTGCTCTTGGGGAACTCCCCCTACCGTACTGGTACACCGATAAACTCATCTTT.

The table lists this clone with a few counts. The J gene is TRDJ1, the V gene TRDV1; the D gene is possibly TRDD3 (7 bases). This CDR3 has 21 residues. Trimming pared 0 bases from V and 1 base from J, leaving 27 bases between. CDR1 and CDR2 (germline): TSWWSYY, QGS. CDR3 bases: TGTGCTCTTGGGGAACTAGAAATAAAGGATACGCGTGTTTCTCCCACCGATAAACTCATCTTT. Encoded protein: CALGELEIKDTRVSPTDKLIF.

This sequence joins TRDV1 and TRDJ1; either TRDD2 or TRDD3 may supply D (6 bases each). Germline CDR1 and CDR2: TSWWSYY and QGS. The CDR3 runs 19 residues. V dropped 0 bases and J dropped 0 bases, with 20 bases sitting between them. The CDR3: CALGELPTGYSRDTDKLIF. DNA for the CDR3: TGTGCTCTTGGGGAACTTCCTACCGGATACTCGAGGGACACCGATAAACTCATCTTT.

This clone has a single count. The chain joins TRDV2 to TRDJ1, with D possibly matching TRDD3 (6 bases). Germline CDR1 and CDR2: GEAIGNYY and EKD. Deletions cut 9 bases from V and 9 bases from J, with 16 bases between. This CDR3 is built from 11 residues. CDR3 amino acids: CATRLGSQLIF. CDR3 sequence (DNA): TGTGCCACCAGGCTGGGGTCTCAACTCATCTTT.

This sequence joins TRDV1 and TRDJ1; unclear D gene. The V end was cut by 4 bases, the J end by 4 bases, with 4 bases between. The CDR3 contains 11 residues. Germline V gene sequence: CDR1 TSWWSYY, CDR2 QGS. DNA for the CDR3: TGTGCTCTTGGGGGTTTCGATAAACTCATCTTT. Encoded protein: CALGGFDKLIF.

The V call is TRDV1, the J call TRDJ1; D possibly corresponds to TRDD3 (6 bases). Trimming removed 4 bases from V and 5 bases from J, with 17 bases in between. The CDR3 spans 15 residues. Germline CDR1 and CDR2: TSWWSYY and QGS. CDR3 protein: CALGVKGDGTDKLIF. The CDR3 DNA follows: TGTGCTCTTGGGGTCAAAGGGGATGGAACAGATAAACTCATCTTT.

For this clone: This sample includes further DNA sequences coding for the same CDR3. The V gene is TRDV1, the J gene TRDJ1; 10 nucleotides line up with TRDD3. This CDR3 contains 19 residues. CDR1 is TSWWSYY, CDR2 QGS, per germline. The junction had 13 bases not matched to a gene; V was cut back by 3 bases and J by 0 bases. CDR3 coding DNA: TGTGCTCTTGGGGACCCGCCCGGGGGGATACGGACGTACACCGATAAACTCATCTTT. Its translation is CALGDPPGGIRTYTDKLIF.

This rearrangement joins TRDV1 to TRDJ1; TRDD3 matches 9 bases. This CDR3 has 18 residues. Germline assignment: CDR1 TSWWSYY and CDR2 QGS. V shed 3 bases, J shed 4 bases, and the junction held 15 bases outside the gene matches. This CDR3 is CALGDLGVPGDTLDKLIF. In nucleotides, the CDR3 is TGTGCTCTTGGGGACCTTGGGGTGCCGGGGGATACCCTCGATAAACTCATCTTT.

The V call is TRDV1, the J call TRDJ1, with 9 bases that match TRDD3. CDR3 size: 19 residues. Looked up from germline, CDR1 is TSWWSYY and CDR2 is QGS. The V segment lost 2 bases and the J segment 0 bases; nucleotides outside the gene matches: 13. Here the CDR3 DNA reads TGTGCTCTTGGGGAAAGTTTCCTCTGGGGGATTTCACACACCGATAAACTCATCTTT. This sequence encodes CALGESFLWGISHTDKLIF.

This clone was detected a few times. The chain uses TRDV1 and TRDJ2; 7 positions agree with TRDD3. The CDR3 sequence is 19 residues long. J was trimmed by 4 bases and V by 0 bases; bases with no gene match: 14. Germline V gene data show CDR1 as TSWWSYY and CDR2 as QGS. The CDR3 here is CALGELSPWGPLGTAQLFF. The CDR3 DNA follows: TGTGCTCTTGGGGAACTTAGTCCCTGGGGGCCCCTTGGGACAGCACAACTCTTCTTT.

The J gene is TRDJ1, the V gene TRDV1; D may be TRDD3 (5 bases). Trimming took off 0 bases at V and 0 bases at J, with 11 bases between the two ends. Germline V lookup: CDR1 TSWWSYY, CDR2 QGS. The CDR3 spans 16 residues. Here the CDR3 reads CALGELWGHYTDKLIF. CDR3 nucleotide sequence: TGTGCTCTTGGGGAACTTTGGGGCCACTACACCGATAAACTCATCTTT.

V usage is TRDV1 and J usage is TRDJ1; D is undetermined. Deletions cut 7 bases from V and 0 bases from J, with 21 bases between. Germline V CDR1 and CDR2: TSWWSYY, QGS. The CDR3 has 17 residues. CDR3 sequence reads: CALVGLDRTPDTDKLIF. DNA for the CDR3: TGTGCTCTTGTCGGCCTAGACCGTACGCCGGACACCGATAAACTCATCTTT.